The source of this T cell receptor beta chain is a study of blood T cell repertoires in COVID-19. Sequencing used immunoSEQ multiplex PCR; TCRdb keeps in-frame clones, though not all of them. This sample has approximately 200,000 clones, with more than 80% found just once. This clone was seen once. CDR3 length: 13 amino acids. Trimming shortened V by 2 bases and J by 5 bases, and 9 bases separated the two germline ends. The germline V gene has CDR1 SGHAT and CDR2 FQNNGV. This chain uses TRBV11-2 with TRBJ2-5, with D perhaps matching TRBD1 (5 bases). The sample was PBMCs or T cells enriched from blood (not recorded which). This clonotype was sampled from a man aged 35-49 years who had recovered from COVID-19. The CDR3: CASSLTGFETQYF. As DNA, the CDR3 is TGTGCCAGCAGCTTAACAGGTTTCGAGACCCAGTACTTC.